This T cell receptor (beta chain) was recovered during a study of chemoradiotherapy in HPV16-positive cancers. Overall study results and limits: Functional assays defining HPV-specific T cells used only a couple of HPV16-positive patients. Non-HPV-specific T cells did not expand in tumors during treatment, whereas candidate HPV-specific clones and E7-related motifs did.

This table comes from immunoSEQ multiplex PCR, and its TCRdb copy is limited to in-frame clones, with some not included. The table shows about 33,000 clones, with 70% to 90% occurring only once. V lost 3 bases and J 0 bases, leaving 7 bases between the germline ends. The CDR3 has 14 amino acids. Germline CDR1 is MNHEY and CDR2 is SVGAGI. Repertoires were sampled repeatedly during chemoradiotherapy. Remarks on this clone: Its antigen is as yet unknown.

This chain uses TRBV6-5 with TRBJ2-3; D call uncertain. Specimen: blood, collected from a patient who underwent chemoradiotherapy. The clonotype was recovered from a human donor with HPV-associated anogenital cancer. CDR3 amino acids: CASSYSTSTDTQYF. The CDR3 DNA is TGTGCCAGCAGTTATAGCACTAGCACAGATACGCAGTATTTT.